Following are 17 T cell receptor beta chains from one sample sequenced in a study of CD8 T cells in Susac syndrome. Random hexamers were used to reverse transcribe roughly 0.5 to 1 ug of RNA. TCRdb itself ran the immunoSEQ multiplex PCR reads through MiXCR, one entry per CDR3 protein. The table records over 150,000 distinct CDR3 sequences, over 90% of them present only once. The source material was CD4+ T cells from PBMCs. These receptors were obtained from a human donor with multiple sclerosis.

The rearrangement joins TRBV6-5 to TRBJ1-2; D might be TRBD1 (5 bases). V lost 0 bases to trimming and J lost 1 base, with 9 bases between them. CDR3 length equals 15 residues. Germline assignment: CDR1 MNHEY and CDR2 SVGAGI. The CDR3 nucleotides read TGTGCCAGCAGTTACTCCCAGGGCGGTAACTATGGCTACACCTTC. Translation: CASSYSQGGNYGYTF.

V usage is TRBV7-9 and J usage is TRBJ2-5, with D possibly TRBD1 on 5 matching bases. Trimming left V 3 bases short and J 7 bases short, with 12 bases between. CDR1 and CDR2 (germline): SEHNR, FQNEAQ (reference sequence). This CDR3 has 13 residues. The CDR3 DNA is TGTGCCAGCAGCTTGGCTCCTCAGGGGACCCAGTACTTC. It translates to CASSLAPQGTQYF.

The rearrangement uses TRBV19 and TRBJ1-4, with D hard to call. The CDR3 is made up of 13 amino acids. CDR1 and CDR2 from the germline V gene are LNHDA and SQIVND (reference sequence). The ends were cut back, 10 bases at V and 0 bases at J, with 9 bases in the middle. The CDR3 reads CATHHATNEKLFF. The CDR3, as DNA: TGTGCCACCCATCATGCAACTAATGAAAAACTGTTTTTT.

The CDR3 loop is CSAREGVNEQFF. The CDR3 DNA follows: TGCAGTGCTAGAGAGGGGGTGAATGAGCAGTTCTTC. The chain carries TRBV20-1 and TRBJ2-1; either TRBD1 or TRBD2 may supply D (5 bases each). V lost 0 bases and J lost 7, with 7 bases in between. This CDR3 spans 12 amino acids. CDR1 is DFQATT and CDR2 is SNEGSKA in the germline V gene (reference sequence).

The chain combines TRBV27 with TRBJ1-6; the D is unclear. CDR3 size: 15 residues. With 5 bases removed from V and 8 bases from J, the gap between germline ends came to 16 bases. Per germline, CDR1 MNHEY and CDR2 SMNVEV (reference sequence). Here the CDR3 reads CASSVGPQRHSPLHF. CDR3 coding DNA: TGTGCCAGCAGTGTCGGACCGCAAAGACATTCACCCCTCCACTTT.

This chain links TRBV9 with TRBJ2-5; D might be TRBD1 (5 bases). Germline V gene lookup returns CDR1 SGDLS and CDR2 YYNGEE. Trimming cost V 3 bases and J 5 bases, with 11 bases left between them. The CDR3 is 13 amino acids. CDR3 region: CASSATGPETQYF. The CDR3 bases are TGTGCCAGCAGCGCTACAGGACCGGAGACCCAGTACTTC.

V is TRBV20-1 and J is TRBJ2-1, with TRBD2 identical over 9 bases. Germline CDR1 DFQATT, CDR2 SNEGSKA (reference sequence). V trimming: 6 bases; J trimming: 8 bases; junction bases outside the gene matches: 14. The CDR3 is 15 amino acids. The CDR3 sequence: CSAGNLGLARDEQFF. The CDR3 nucleotides read TGCAGTGCGGGCAACCTGGGACTAGCCAGGGATGAGCAGTTCTTC.

This rearrangement joins TRBV4-1 to TRBJ2-7, with 13 bases matching TRBD2. The CDR3 extends over 15 amino acids. Trimming took 5 bases from V and 3 from J; bases not matched to a gene: 4. CDR1 and CDR2 (germline): MGHRA, YSYEKL. In DNA form, the CDR3 reads TGCGCCAGCAGCGGACTAGCGGGAGCCTTCTACGAGCAGTACTTC. It is translated as CASSGLAGAFYEQYF.

This chain links TRBV7-9 with TRBJ2-5; 9 bases are a match to TRBD1. V shed 4 bases and J 7 bases; nucleotides not matched to a gene: 7. The CDR3 runs 14 residues. The germline V gene encodes CDR1 SEHNR and CDR2 FQNEAQ (reference sequence). The chain's CDR3 is CASSYTGGGGTQYF. The CDR3 region has the DNA TGTGCCAGCAGCTATACAGGGGGCGGTGGGACCCAGTACTTC.

This chain connects TRBV2 to TRBJ2-5, with D possibly TRBD1 on 6 matching bases. CDR1 is SNHLY and CDR2 is FYNNEI in the germline V gene. V lost 5 bases to trimming and J lost 10 bases, with 11 bases between them. This CDR3 comprises 11 residues. The CDR3 DNA is TGTGCCAGCAGTCCAAGGGGGAACCAGTACTTC. Protein product: CASSPRGNQYF. Looking up the rest from reference TRBV2 and TRBJ2-5 gives the full variable domain: EPEVTQTPSHQVTQMGQEVILRCVPISNHLYFYWYRQILGQKVEFLVSFYNNEISEKSEIFDDQFSVERPDGSNFTLKIRSTKLEDSAMYFCASSPRGNQYFGPGTRLLVL.

The chain uses TRBV20-1 and TRBJ1-2, with D hard to call. The germline CDR1 and CDR2 sequences are DFQATT and SNEGSKA (reference sequence). The CDR3 is made up of 12 amino acids. V was trimmed by 5 bases and J by 8 bases, leaving 15 bases between them. This chain's CDR3 is CSAPEGWRGYTF. The DNA of the CDR3 is TGCAGTGCTCCTGAGGGTTGGAGGGGCTACACCTTC.

The chain combines TRBV5-6 with TRBJ2-7, with D maybe TRBD2 (6 bases). The CDR3 has 11 residues. V lost 4 bases and J 8 bases, leaving 10 bases between the germline ends. From germline, CDR1 is SGHDT and CDR2 YYEEEE. The CDR3 nucleotides read TGTGCCAGCAGCCGCGGGATACAGCAGTACTTC. The encoded protein is CASSRGIQQYF. Variable domain in full (rest from reference TRBV5-6 and TRBJ2-7): DAGVTQSPTHLIKTRGQQVTLRCSPKSGHDTVSWYQQALGQGPQFIFQYYEEEERQRGNFPDRFSGHQFPNYSSELNVNALLLGDSALYLCASSRGIQQYFGPGTRLTVT.

The chain couples TRBV7-2 to TRBJ2-7; D is ambiguous. Trimming took 5 bases from V and 3 from J, leaving 5 bases between them. CDR1 SGHTA and CDR2 FQGNSA come from the germline V gene. This CDR3 comprises 11 residues. The CDR3 DNA sequence: TGTGCCAGCAGCAAAGACTACGAGCAGTACTTC. This encodes CASSKDYEQYF.

The chain has TRBV15 and TRBJ2-1; the D gene is possibly TRBD2 (6 bases). CDR1 LNHNV and CDR2 YYDKDF come from the germline V gene (reference sequence). The CDR3 is made up of 13 amino acids. V was clipped by 1 base and J by 9 bases, with 10 bases between them. The CDR3 here is CATSRVGGSEQFF. CDR3 in DNA: TGTGCCACCAGCAGAGTTGGGGGGAGTGAGCAGTTCTTC. Complete variable domain (other parts from reference TRBV15 and TRBJ2-1): DAMVIQNPRYQVTQFGKPVTLSCSQTLNHNVMYWYQQKSSQAPKLLFHYYDKDFNNEADTPDNFQSRRPNTSFCFLDIRSPGLGDTAMYLCATSRVGGSEQFFGPGTRLTVL.

The rearrangement joins TRBV6-5 to TRBJ2-5; D is unclear. CDR3 length: 15 amino acids. Germline V CDR1 and CDR2: MNHEY, SVGAGI. Trimming pared 0 bases from V and 1 base from J, leaving 9 bases between. The CDR3, as DNA: TGTGCCAGCAGTTACTCGATAAGGCCCCAAGAGACCCAGTACTTC. Amino acids: CASSYSIRPQETQYF.

The chain recombines TRBV5-4 with TRBJ1-3, with D maybe TRBD1 (5 bases). Germline V gene data show CDR1 as SGHNT and CDR2 as YYREEE (reference sequence). V gave up 1 base and J gave up 2 bases, with 16 bases separating them. The CDR3 extends over 17 amino acids. The CDR3 loop reads CASSLSGSRAAGNTIYF. The CDR3 DNA sequence: TGTGCCAGCAGCTTGTCGGGAAGCAGGGCGGCTGGAAACACCATATATTTT.

V and J are TRBV24-1 and TRBJ2-7; D is unresolved. Germline CDR1 and CDR2: KGHDR and SFDVKD. The V end lost 4 bases, the J end lost 0 bases, and 12 bases lay between the germline ends. The CDR3 totals 15 residues. The CDR3 region has the DNA TGTGCCACCAGTGACAGACGGATCAGCTCCTACGAGCAGTACTTC. It specifies CATSDRRISSYEQYF.